Each of the 8 T cell receptor beta chains below was sequenced from the same sample in a study of cytotoxic CD8 clonotypes in ibrutinib-treated CLL. Sequencing was performed with immunoSEQ multiplex PCR; in TCRdb, only in-frame clones are kept and a portion is missing. This sample has 20,000 to 30,000 clones; approximately 68% occur once, and the top ten carry about 29%. Sequencing used PBMCs, obtained after 24 months of ibrutinib treatment. The receptors here all came from a human donor with chronic lymphocytic leukemia.

V and J are TRBV18 and TRBJ2-5, with 9 nucleotides matching TRBD1. Germline CDR1 KGHSH, CDR2 LQKENI. CDR3 length: 15 amino acids. The J segment lost 5 bases and the V segment lost 4 bases, leaving 8 bases of the junction unmatched. The CDR3 protein is CASSLTGGLSETQYF. The CDR3 bases are TGTGCCAGCTCACTAACAGGGGGCCTTTCTGAGACCCAGTACTTC. The whole variable domain, remainder taken from reference TRBV18 and TRBJ2-5, is NAGVMQNPRHLVRRRGQEARLRCSPMKGHSHVYWYRQLPEEGLKFMVYLQKENIIDESGMPKERFSAEFPKEGPSILRIQQVVRGDSAAYFCASSLTGGLSETQYFGPGTRLLVL.

The V call is TRBV11-2, the J call TRBJ2-3, with 8 bases identical to TRBD2. Trimming cost V 6 bases and J 0 bases; bases outside gene matches: 8. Germline V CDR1 and CDR2: SGHAT, FQNNGV. The length of the CDR3 is 16 residues. Here the CDR3 DNA reads TGTGCCAGCAGACGGAGGGGACTAGATAGCACAGATACGCAGTATTTT. Translating it yields CASRRRGLDSTDTQYF.

V and J are TRBV5-6 and TRBJ1-2; the D gene is possibly TRBD1 (6 bases). The CDR3 runs to 12 residues. V lost 3 bases, J lost 8 bases, and 11 bases lay in between. Germline CDR1 and CDR2: SGHDT and YYEEEE. The CDR3 coding sequence is TGTGCCAGCAGCTACAGGGATCTCGGCTACACCTTC. Translated: CASSYRDLGYTF. The full variable domain, rest sourced from reference TRBV5-6 and TRBJ1-2, is DAGVTQSPTHLIKTRGQQVTLRCSPKSGHDTVSWYQQALGQGPQFIFQYYEEEERQRGNFPDRFSGHQFPNYSSELNVNALLLGDSALYLCASSYRDLGYTFGSGTRLTVV.

V is TRBV18 and J is TRBJ2-5; D perhaps matches TRBD1 (6 bases). This CDR3 has 15 residues. CDR1 KGHSH and CDR2 LQKENI come from the germline V gene. Deletions cut 4 bases from V and 0 bases from J, with 12 bases between. The CDR3 region has the DNA TGTGCCAGCTCACACCTAGACAGGTACCAAGAGACCCAGTACTTC. It yields the protein CASSHLDRYQETQYF.

This chain uses TRBV19 with TRBJ2-5; D possibly corresponds to TRBD1 (6 bases). Germline-derived CDR1 and CDR2 are LNHDA and SQIVND (reference sequence). Trimming shortened V by 4 bases and J by 4 bases, and 16 bases separated the two germline ends. The CDR3 length is 15 residues. CDR3 residues: CASSNTGSFGETQYF. CDR3 DNA sequence: TGTGCCAGTAGTAATACAGGGTCGTTCGGAGAGACCCAGTACTTC.

The chain carries TRBV15 and TRBJ1-6; D is uncertain. Germline values: CDR1 LNHNV, CDR2 YYDKDF (reference sequence). V dropped 0 bases and J dropped 7 bases, with 4 bases sitting between them. This CDR3 is 13 amino acids long. The CDR3 DNA follows: TGTGCCACCAGCAGAGATAGGAATTCACCCCTCCACTTT. Translated: CATSRDRNSPLHF.

V gene TRBV6-5 combines with J gene TRBJ1-4; possible D gene TRBD1, 6 bases. This CDR3 contains 15 residues. V was cut by 2 bases and J by 8 bases, with 15 bases left in between. From germline, CDR1 is MNHEY and CDR2 SVGAGI. The CDR3: CASSYGSGEGEKLFF. The CDR3 bases are TGTGCCAGCAGTTACGGCTCAGGGGAGGGAGAAAAACTGTTTTTT.

The V gene is TRBV4-1, the J gene TRBJ1-5; weak D call: TRBD1 (5 bases). The CDR3 spans 15 residues. Deletions cut 2 bases from V and 3 bases from J, with 11 bases between. CDR1 is MGHRA and CDR2 is YSYEKL in the germline V gene. Written as DNA, the CDR3 is TGCGCCAGCAGCCAAATAGGGGCCCTCAATCAGCCCCAGCATTTT. This sequence encodes CASSQIGALNQPQHF.